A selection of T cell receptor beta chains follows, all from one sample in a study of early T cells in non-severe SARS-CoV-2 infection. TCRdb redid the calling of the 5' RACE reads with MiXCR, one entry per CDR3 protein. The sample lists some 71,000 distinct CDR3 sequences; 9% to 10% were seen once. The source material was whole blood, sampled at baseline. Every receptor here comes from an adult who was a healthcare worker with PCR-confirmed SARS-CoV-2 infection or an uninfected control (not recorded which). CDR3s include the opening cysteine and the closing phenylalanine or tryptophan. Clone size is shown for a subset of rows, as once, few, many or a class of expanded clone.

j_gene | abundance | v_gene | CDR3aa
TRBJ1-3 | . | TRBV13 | CASTLLVRQGSENTIYF
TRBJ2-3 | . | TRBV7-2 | CASSATSDTDTQYF
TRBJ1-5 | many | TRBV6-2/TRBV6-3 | CASKRADQPQHF
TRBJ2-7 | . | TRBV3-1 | CASSHLVEQYF
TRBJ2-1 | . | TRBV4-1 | CASSQGVGKGYNEQFF
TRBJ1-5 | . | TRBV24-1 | CATSEGTHSNQPQHF
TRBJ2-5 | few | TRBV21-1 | CASSNPVSAPQETQYF
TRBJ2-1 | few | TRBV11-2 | CASSSGQGRDEQFF
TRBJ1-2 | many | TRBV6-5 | CASNRISGGRGYTF
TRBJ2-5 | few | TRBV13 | CASSSRLASGGQETQYF
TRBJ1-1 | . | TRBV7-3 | CASSLSGQPNTEAFF
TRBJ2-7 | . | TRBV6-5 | CASSATGTGGEAVQYF
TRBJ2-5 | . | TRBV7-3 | CASSLSREGGLQYF
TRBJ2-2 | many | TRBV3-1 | CASSQDRRAGELFF
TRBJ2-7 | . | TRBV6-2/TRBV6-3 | CASSPGLSYEQYF
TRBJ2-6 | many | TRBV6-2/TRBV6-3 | CASSAGLAGTNVLTF
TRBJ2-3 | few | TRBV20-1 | CSVPTGGDTQYF
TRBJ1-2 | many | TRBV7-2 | CASSLARTANYGYTF
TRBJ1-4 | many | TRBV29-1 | CSVSWDYEKLFF
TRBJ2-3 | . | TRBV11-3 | CASSLGQGNTQYF
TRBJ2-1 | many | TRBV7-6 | CASSLTGSHEQFF
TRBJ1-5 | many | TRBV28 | CASSLGGGNQPQHF
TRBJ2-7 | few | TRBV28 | CASSFAVRLAEYEQYF
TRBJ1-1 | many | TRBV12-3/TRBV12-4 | CASSTRQGFGAFF
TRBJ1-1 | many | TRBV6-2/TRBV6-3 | CASSQWGGVNTEAFF
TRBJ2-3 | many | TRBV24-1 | CATSGVAGGTDTQYF
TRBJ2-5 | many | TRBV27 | CASSWGGSGTQYF
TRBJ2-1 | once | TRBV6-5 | CASRNAGTGSNEQFF
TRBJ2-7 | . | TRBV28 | CASTPLRGLYSYEQYF
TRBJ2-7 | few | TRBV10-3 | CAIRGTSVSPYEQYF
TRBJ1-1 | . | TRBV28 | CASKVGRTEAFF
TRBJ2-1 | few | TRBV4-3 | CASSQGGQVGDEQFF
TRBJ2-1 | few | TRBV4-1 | CASSQADYLQFF
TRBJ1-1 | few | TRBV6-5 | CASSTTGGWGTEAFF
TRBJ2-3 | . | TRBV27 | CASSSPGTSGRNTQYF
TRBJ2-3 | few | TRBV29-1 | CSTPGTGTDTQYF
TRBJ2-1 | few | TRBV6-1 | CASTRQVNNEQFF
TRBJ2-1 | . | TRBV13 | CASSLGRGRHNEQFF
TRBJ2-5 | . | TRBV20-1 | CSADTSAQETQYF
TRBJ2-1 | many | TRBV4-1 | CASSQHSNRDRNPNEQFF
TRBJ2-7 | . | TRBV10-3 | CAISANDLYEQYF
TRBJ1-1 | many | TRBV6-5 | CASSPYPGESTEAFF
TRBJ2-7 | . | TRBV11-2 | CASSAASTGPYEQYF
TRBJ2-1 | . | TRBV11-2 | CASSEWGTSYNEQFF
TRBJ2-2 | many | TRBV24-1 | CATSEFGFGGRGGELFF
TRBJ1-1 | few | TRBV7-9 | CASSSTGSTEAFF
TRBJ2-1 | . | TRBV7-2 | CASSLVGLARVNEQFF
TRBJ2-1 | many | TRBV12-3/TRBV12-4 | CASSLSGGPYNEQFF
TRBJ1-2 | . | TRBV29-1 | CSVDSGHNYGYTF
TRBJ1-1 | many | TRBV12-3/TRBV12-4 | CASSLPPNMAFF
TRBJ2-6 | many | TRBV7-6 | CASRPVGTGRSGANVLTF
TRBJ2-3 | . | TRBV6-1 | CASRVGKNTQYF
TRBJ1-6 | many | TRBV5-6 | CASRRTGVDNSPLHF